Presented here are 6 T cell receptor beta chains from one specimen sequenced in a study of Ad26.COV2.S vaccination and SARS-CoV-2 variants. Noted treatment: around 19 received Ad26.COV2.S at low or high dose, single or two shots; several received placebo; per-sample allocation not given. Sampling took place 63 days after the first vaccine or placebo injection. Sequencing was performed with immunoSEQ multiplex PCR; in TCRdb, only in-frame clones are kept and a portion is missing. The sample consists of hundreds of thousands of clones, roughly nine tenths of them appearing once. This material consisted of peripheral blood, taken in a trial of Ad26.COV2.S vaccine versus placebo. Receptors originate from a person aged 18 to 59 who received the Ad26.COV2.S COVID-19 vaccine or a placebo.

The chain carries TRBV4-1 and TRBJ2-3; D not certain. The V end was cut by 1 base, the J end by 3 bases, with 11 bases between. Germline values: CDR1 MGHRA, CDR2 YSYEKL. The CDR3 length is 15 residues. The CDR3 DNA reads TGCGCCAGCAGCCAAGCGGGCTTAGGAACAGATACGCAGTATTTT. Residues: CASSQAGLGTDTQYF.

The chain has TRBV7-6 and TRBJ2-4; the D call may be TRBD1 or TRBD2 (6 bases each). The CDR3 runs to 17 residues. Trimming stripped 5 bases from V and 1 base from J, with 18 bases between. Germline lookup yields CDR1 SGHVS and CDR2 FNYEAQ. CDR3 DNA: TGTGCCAGCAGCCCCGGCCCGGGGGCGTGGGCCAAAAACATTCAGTACTTC. Encoded protein: CASSPGPGAWAKNIQYF.

This clone was counted a single time. This chain uses TRBV4-3 with TRBJ2-1; a weak D match, TRBD2 (6 bases). V was trimmed by 0 bases and J by 10 bases, leaving 19 bases between them. Germline V gene sequence: CDR1 LGHNA, CDR2 YSLEER. The CDR3 totals 16 residues. Written as DNA, the CDR3 is TGCGCCAGCAGCCAAGATTCGAGGTTTCCGGAGGGAGAGCAGTTCTTC. Its translation is CASSQDSRFPEGEQFF.

The V call is TRBV6-5, the J call TRBJ1-1, with unresolved D. Germline-derived CDR1 and CDR2 are MNHEY and SVGAGI. The CDR3 loop spans 14 amino acids. Between the trimmed V and J ends, which lost 0 bases and 4 bases, there was a span of 9 bases. The CDR3 sequence: CASSYSDGSTEAFF. In DNA form, the CDR3 reads TGTGCCAGCAGTTACTCAGATGGGTCCACTGAAGCTTTCTTT.

The chain combines TRBV21-1 with TRBJ2-6; TRBD1, as called in the table, went unchecked against the DNA. TRBV21-1 is annotated as a pseudogene. The CDR3 covers 19 residues. DNA of the CDR3: TGTGCCAGCAGCACAAAAAAGCACGACAGGGCCTATGGGGCCAACGTCCTGACTTTC. Its protein is CASSTKKHDRAYGANVLTF.

The chain carries TRBV9 and TRBJ2-5; 15 positions match TRBD2. Germline V CDR1 and CDR2: SGDLS, YYNGEE. V lost 4 bases to trimming and J lost 5 bases; unmatched junction nucleotides: 6. The CDR3 is made up of 16 amino acids. CDR3 amino acids: CASSRGLAGGAETQYF. In DNA, the CDR3 is TGTGCCAGCAGCCGAGGACTAGCGGGGGGGGCGGAGACCCAGTACTTC.